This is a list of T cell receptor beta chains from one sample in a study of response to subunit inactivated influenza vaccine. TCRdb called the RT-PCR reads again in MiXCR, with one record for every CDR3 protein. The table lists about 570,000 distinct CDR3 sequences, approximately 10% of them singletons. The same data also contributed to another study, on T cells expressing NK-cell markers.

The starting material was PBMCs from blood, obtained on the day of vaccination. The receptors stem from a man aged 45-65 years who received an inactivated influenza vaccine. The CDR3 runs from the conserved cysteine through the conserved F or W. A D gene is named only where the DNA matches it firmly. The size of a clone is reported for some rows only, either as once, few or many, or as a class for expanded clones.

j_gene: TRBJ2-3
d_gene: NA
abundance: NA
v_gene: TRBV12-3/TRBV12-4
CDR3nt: TGTGCCAGCCTTTGGGGGGCTACAGATACGCAGTATTTT
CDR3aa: CASLWGATDTQYF

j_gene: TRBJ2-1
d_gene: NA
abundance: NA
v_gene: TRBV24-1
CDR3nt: TGTGCCACCAGTGATCCACTATCATCCTACAATGAGCAGTTCTTC
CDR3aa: CATSDPLSSYNEQFF

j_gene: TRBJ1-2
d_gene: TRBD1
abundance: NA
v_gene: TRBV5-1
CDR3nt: TGCGCCAGCAGCCCCGGACCTGGGAGGGGGCATGGCTACACCTTC
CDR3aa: CASSPGPGRGHGYTF

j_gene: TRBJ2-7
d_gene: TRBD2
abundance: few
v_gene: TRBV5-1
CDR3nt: TGCGCCAGCAACCCGGGAGGCCTAGAGCAGTACTTC
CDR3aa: CASNPGGLEQYF

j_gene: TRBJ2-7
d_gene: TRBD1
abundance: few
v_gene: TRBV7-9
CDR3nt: TGTGCCAGCAGCTGGGGACAGGGTGGGGAGCAGTACTTC
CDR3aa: CASSWGQGGEQYF

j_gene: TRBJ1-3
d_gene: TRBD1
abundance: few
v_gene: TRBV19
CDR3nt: TGTGCCAGCGGGACAGCTTTTGGAAACACCATATATTTT
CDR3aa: CASGTAFGNTIYF

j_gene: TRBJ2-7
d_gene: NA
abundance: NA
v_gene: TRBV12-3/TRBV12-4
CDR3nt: TGTGCCAGCAGTGTGCGGGCCTCAAGGGGTGGCTACGAGCAGTACTTC
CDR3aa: CASSVRASRGGYEQYF

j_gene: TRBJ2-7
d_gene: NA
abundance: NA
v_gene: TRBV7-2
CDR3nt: TGTGCCAGCAGCTTAGAATCAGGGCCCTACGAGCAGTACTTC
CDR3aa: CASSLESGPYEQYF

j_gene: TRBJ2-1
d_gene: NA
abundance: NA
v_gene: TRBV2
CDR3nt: TGTGCCAGCACAGCCGGACAGAGCACCGGCCAGTTCTTC
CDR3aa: CASTAGQSTGQFF

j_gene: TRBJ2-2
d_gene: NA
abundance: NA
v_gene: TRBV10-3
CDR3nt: TGTGCCATCAGTGAGGGAACTAGAAGGGAGCTGTTTTTT
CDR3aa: CAISEGTRRELFF

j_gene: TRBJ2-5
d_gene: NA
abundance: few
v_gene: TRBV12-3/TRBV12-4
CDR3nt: TGTGCCAGCAGTTTAAGTGGAGGGCCCCCACGTGGGACCCAGTACTTC
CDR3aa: CASSLSGGPPRGTQYF

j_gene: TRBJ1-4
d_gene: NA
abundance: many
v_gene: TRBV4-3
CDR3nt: TGCGCCAGCAGCCAAGACCCCAAGGTCACAGGGTGGGAAAAACTGTTTTTT
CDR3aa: CASSQDPKVTGWEKLFF

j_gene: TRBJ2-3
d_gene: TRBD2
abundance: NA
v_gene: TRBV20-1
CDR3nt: TGCAGTGCCCGGGGGATAGCGGGGGGCCCAGATACGCAGTATTTT
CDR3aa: CSARGIAGGPDTQYF

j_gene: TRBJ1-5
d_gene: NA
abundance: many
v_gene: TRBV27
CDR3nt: TGTGCCAGCAGGAGTGCGGAGACCAATCAGCCCCAGCATTTT
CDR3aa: CASRSAETNQPQHF

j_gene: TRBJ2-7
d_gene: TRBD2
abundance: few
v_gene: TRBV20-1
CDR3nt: TGCAGTGCTAGAGATCTGACTAGCGGGGGATCCTACGAGCAGTACTTC
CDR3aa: CSARDLTSGGSYEQYF

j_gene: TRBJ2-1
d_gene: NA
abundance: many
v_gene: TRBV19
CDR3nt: TGTGCCAGTACTGGGAATTCCGGGCGCTACAATGAGCAGTTCTTC
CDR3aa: CASTGNSGRYNEQFF

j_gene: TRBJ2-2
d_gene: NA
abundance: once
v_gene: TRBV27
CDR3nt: TGTGCCAGCAGTTCTGGACTTATGAACACCGGGGAGCTGTATTTT
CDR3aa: CASSSGLMNTGELYF

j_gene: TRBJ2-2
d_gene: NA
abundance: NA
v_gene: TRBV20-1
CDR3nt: TGCAGTGCTAGCGGGGCCCTGAACACCGGGGAGCTGTTTTTT
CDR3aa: CSASGALNTGELFF

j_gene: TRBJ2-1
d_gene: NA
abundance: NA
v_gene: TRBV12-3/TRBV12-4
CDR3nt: TGTGCCAGCAGTTTATACCTGAAAAACAATGAGCAGTTCTTC
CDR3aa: CASSLYLKNNEQFF

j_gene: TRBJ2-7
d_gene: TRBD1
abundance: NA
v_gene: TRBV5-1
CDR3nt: TGCGCCAGCAGCTTGGTTCAGGGGGCTCATAGCTCCTACGAGCAGTACTTC
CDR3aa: CASSLVQGAHSSYEQYF

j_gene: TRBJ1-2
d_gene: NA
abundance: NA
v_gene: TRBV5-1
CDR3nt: TGCGCCAGCAGCTTGGTATCCAGGGATTATGGCTACACCTTC
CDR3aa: CASSLVSRDYGYTF

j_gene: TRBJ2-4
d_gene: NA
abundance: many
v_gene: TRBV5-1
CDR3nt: TGCGCCAGCAGCTTTGGGGGCCTTACTACCAAAAACATTCAGTACTTC
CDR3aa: CASSFGGLTTKNIQYF

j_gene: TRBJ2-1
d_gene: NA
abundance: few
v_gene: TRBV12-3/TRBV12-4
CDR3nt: TGTGCCAGCAGTTTAGAGGGGCGCCACTCCTACAATGAGCAGTTCTTC
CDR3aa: CASSLEGRHSYNEQFF

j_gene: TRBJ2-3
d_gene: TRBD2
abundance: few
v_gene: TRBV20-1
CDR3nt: TGCAGTGTCCCCTCAGCGGGAACAGATACGCAGTATTTT
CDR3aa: CSVPSAGTDTQYF

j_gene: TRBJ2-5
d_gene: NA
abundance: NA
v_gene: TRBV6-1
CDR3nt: TGTGCCAGCAGTGAACGAGCCCAGGGGAGTGGAGAGACCCAGTACTTC
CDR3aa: CASSERAQGSGETQYF

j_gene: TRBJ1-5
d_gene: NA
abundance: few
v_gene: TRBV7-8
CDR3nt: TGTGCCAGCAGCTTAGTCGTCGGTCAGCCCCAGCATTTT
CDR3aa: CASSLVVGQPQHF

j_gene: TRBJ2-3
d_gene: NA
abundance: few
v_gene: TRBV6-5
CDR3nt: TGTGCCAGCAGTTACGGGGGCCATAGCACAGATACGCAGTATTTT
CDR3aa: CASSYGGHSTDTQYF

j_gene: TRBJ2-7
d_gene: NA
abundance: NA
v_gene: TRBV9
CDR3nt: TGTGCCAGCAGCGTTAGTCCCTCCTACGAGCAGTACTTC
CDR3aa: CASSVSPSYEQYF

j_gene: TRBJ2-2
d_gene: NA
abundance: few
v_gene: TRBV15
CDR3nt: TGTGCCAGTAAAGGGGCCTCCAGTGGGACCGGGGAGCTGTTTTTT
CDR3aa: CASKGASSGTGELFF

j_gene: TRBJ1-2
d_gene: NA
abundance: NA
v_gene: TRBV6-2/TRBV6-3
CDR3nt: TGTGCCAGCAGTTACTCCCCAGGGAGAAATGGCTACACCTTC
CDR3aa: CASSYSPGRNGYTF

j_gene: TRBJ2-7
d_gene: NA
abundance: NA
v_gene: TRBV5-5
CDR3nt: TGTGCCAGCAGCTCACAAATTGAGGGAACCTACGAGCAGTACTTC
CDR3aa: CASSSQIEGTYEQYF

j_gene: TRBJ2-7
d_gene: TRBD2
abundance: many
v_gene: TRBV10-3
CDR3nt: TGTGCCATCAGTGAAGCGGGGAGACTTTCCTACGAGCAGTACTTC
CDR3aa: CAISEAGRLSYEQYF

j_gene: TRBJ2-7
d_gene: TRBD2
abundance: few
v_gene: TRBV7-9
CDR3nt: TGTGCCAGCACCCCGCAAAGCGGGAGGCCCTACGAGCAGTACTTC
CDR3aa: CASTPQSGRPYEQYF

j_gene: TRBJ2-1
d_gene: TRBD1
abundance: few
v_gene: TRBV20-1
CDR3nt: TGCAGTGCTAGAACCGGGACAGGGGGCCGCAATGAGCAGTTCTTC
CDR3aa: CSARTGTGGRNEQFF

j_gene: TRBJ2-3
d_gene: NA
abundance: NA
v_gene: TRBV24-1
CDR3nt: TGTGCCACCGGAGACGACAGCAGTCAGGATACGCAGTATTTT
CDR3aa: CATGDDSSQDTQYF

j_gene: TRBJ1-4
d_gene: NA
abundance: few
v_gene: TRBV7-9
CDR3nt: TGTGCCAGCAGCTTAGCATCGCACCGAGAGCTGTTTTTT
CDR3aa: CASSLASHRELFF

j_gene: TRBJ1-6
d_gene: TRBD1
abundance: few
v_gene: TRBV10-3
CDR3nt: TGTGCCGGCAGAGGACAGGGAAGTTCACCCCTCCACTTT
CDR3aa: CAGRGQGSSPLHF

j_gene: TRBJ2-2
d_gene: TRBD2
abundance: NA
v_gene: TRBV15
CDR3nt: TGTGCCACCAGCGGTTTAGCGGGGGGGAACACCGGGGAGCTGTTTTTT
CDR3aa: CATSGLAGGNTGELFF